This TCR beta chain was retrieved from a study of blood T cell repertoires in COVID-19 (dated by TCRdb to the early 2020s). Some background on the complete study: The collaborator samples originated in the United States, Italy and Spain and spanned the acute and convalescent phases of COVID-19. The prospective study material was composed of cDNA or gDNA derived from T cells, B-cell-depleted T cells, or PBMCs. The dataset comprised deeply sampled blood TCRbeta repertoires from subjects exposed to, actively infected with, or recovered from COVID-19. The repertoires were made available in a free public database intended to serve as a resource for research on the immune response to SARS-CoV-2. Samples were obtained from the ongoing ImmuneRACE study (first 160 participants) and from about 1,300 subjects provided by 6 global collaborators. A de-identified subject ID, COVID-19 status, age in years and sex were almost always included in the sample metadata. Where available, HLA class I and class II types were taken from metadata supplied by the sample provider and were not determined by assay-based typing. Results and caveats for the whole study, not just this receptor: The quantity of clinical and demographic metadata differed by source and by participant and was supplied without curation.

The CDR3 starts with the cysteine, ends with the phenylalanine, and has 11 residues. Only CDR3 DNA is held: 33 bases, read in frame from base 1. The germline V gene (reference sequence) gives CDR1 as DFQATT and CDR2 as SNEGSKA. V loses 5 bases, J loses 7 bases, and the germline ends lie 8 bases apart. TCRbeta CDR3 regions were amplified from genomic DNA using the immunoSEQ Assay, a bias-controlled multiplex PCR. The authors' analysis ran thus. Within the assay, amplification of reference gene primers was used to estimate how many nucleated cells each sample contained. Sequence reads were collapsed and filtered to measure the absolute abundance of every unique TCRbeta CDR3 rearrangement. For each sample, productive Simpson clonality was calculated as the square root of Simpson's diversity index across productive rearrangements. TCRdb stores this immuneACCESS table with in-frame sequences only. Part of the clones is absent; in the studies checked, under half of the shortfall reflects unresolved V genes, and no reason is known for the rest. V and J calls and clone size are those listed in that table; D and trimming were worked out from the DNA. The sample table records some 150,000 clones; over 65% of these occur just once. The ten largest account for less than 2.5% of the sample.

About this clone: Its antigen is still unknown. No clone much larger than this one lies a single base away; base qualities are absent.

Each collaborating institution followed its own protocols to collect whole blood in K2EDTA tubes. For TCRbeta analysis, collaborators shipped samples as frozen whole blood, isolated PBMCs, or DNA extracted from either of those sample types. This TCR was recovered from a man in his 70s with acute or convalescent COVID-19. The rearrangement combines TRBV20-1 with TRBJ2-2; D gene: possibly TRBD2, on 5 matching bases. Sequencing was carried out using peripheral blood. The DNA reads TGCAGTGCTGCCCGGGGCGGGGAGCTGTTTTTT. Protein translation: CSAARGGELFF.